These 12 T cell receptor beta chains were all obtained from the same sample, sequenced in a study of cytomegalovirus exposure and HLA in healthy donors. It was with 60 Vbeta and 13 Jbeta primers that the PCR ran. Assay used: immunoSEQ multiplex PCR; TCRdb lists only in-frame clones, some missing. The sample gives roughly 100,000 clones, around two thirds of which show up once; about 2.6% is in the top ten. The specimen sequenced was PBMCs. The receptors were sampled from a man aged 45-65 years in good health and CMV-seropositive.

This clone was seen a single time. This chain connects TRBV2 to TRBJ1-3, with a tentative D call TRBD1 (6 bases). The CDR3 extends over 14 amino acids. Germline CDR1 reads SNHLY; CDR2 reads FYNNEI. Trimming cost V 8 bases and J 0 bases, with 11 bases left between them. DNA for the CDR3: TGTGCCAGCGGTACAGGGCTCTCTGGAAACACCATATATTTT. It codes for CASGTGLSGNTIYF.

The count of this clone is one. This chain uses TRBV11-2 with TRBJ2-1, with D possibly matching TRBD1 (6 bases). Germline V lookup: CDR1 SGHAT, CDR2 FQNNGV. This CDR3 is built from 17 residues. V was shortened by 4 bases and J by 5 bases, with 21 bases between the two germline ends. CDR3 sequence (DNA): TGTGCCAGCAGCTCCATTCTCGCCAGGGGATATCACAATGAGCAGTTCTTC. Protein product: CASSSILARGYHNEQFF.

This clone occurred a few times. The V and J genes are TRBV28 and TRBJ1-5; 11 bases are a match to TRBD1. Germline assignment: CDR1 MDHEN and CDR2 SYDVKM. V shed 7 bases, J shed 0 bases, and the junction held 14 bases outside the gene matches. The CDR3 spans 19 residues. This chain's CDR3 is CASTSLGDRGTYSNQPQHF. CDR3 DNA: TGTGCCAGCACCAGTTTAGGGGACAGGGGGACCTATAGCAATCAGCCCCAGCATTTT.

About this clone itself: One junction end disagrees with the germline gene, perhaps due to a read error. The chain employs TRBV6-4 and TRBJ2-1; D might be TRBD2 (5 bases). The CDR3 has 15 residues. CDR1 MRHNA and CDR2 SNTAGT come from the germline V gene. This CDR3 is CASSPLGVGGNGQFF. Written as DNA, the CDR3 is TGTGCCAGCAGTCCCCTCGGGGTAGGAGGAAATGGGCAGTTCTTC.

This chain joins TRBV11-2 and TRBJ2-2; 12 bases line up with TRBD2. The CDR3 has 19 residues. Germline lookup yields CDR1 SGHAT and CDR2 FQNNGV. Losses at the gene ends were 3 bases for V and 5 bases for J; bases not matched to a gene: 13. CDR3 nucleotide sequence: TGTGCCAGCAGCTTTCCGACTAGCGGGAGCCCCGCGGAGACCGGGGAGCTGTTTTTT. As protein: CASSFPTSGSPAETGELFF.

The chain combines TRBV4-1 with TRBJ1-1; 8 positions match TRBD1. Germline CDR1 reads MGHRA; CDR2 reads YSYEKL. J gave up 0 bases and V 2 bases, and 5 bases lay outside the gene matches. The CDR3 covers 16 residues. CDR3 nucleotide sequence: TGCGCCAGCAGCCAACCAGGGGGCCACATGAACACTGAAGCTTTCTTT. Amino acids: CASSQPGGHMNTEAFF.

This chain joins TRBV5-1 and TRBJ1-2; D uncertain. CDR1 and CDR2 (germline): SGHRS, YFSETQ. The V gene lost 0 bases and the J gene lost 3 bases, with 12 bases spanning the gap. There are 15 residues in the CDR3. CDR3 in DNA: TGCGCCAGCAGCTTGGGGCAGGCTGTGGACTATGGCTACACCTTC. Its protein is CASSLGQAVDYGYTF.

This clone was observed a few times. The CDR3, as DNA: TGTGCCAGTAGCCTACAGGGGGCTCCTTTCTACGAGCAGTACTTC. It translates to CASSLQGAPFYEQYF. J is TRBJ2-7 and V is TRBV19, with 9 bases identical to TRBD1. V lost 6 bases and J lost 3; bases outside the gene matches: 9. This CDR3 comprises 15 residues. The V gene's germline CDR1 is LNHDA and CDR2 SQIVND (reference sequence). The full variable domain, in which reference TRBV19 and TRBJ2-7 provide the parts outside the CDR3, is DGGITQSPKYLFRKEGQNVTLSCEQNLNHDAMYWYRQDPGQGLRLIYYSQIVNDFQKGDIAEGYSVSREKKESFPLTVTSAQKNPTAFYLCASSLQGAPFYEQYFGPGTRLTVT.

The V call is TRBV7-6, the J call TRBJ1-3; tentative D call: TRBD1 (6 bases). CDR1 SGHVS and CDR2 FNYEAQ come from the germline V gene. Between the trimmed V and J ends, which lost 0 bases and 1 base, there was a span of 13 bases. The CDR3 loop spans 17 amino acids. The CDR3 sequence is CASSLAVRGASGNTIYF. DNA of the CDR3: TGTGCCAGCAGCTTAGCGGTCCGGGGGGCGTCTGGAAACACCATATATTTT. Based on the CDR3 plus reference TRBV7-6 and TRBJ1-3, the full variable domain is GAGVSQSPRYKVTKRGQDVALRCDPISGHVSLYWYRQALGQGPEFLTYFNYEAQQDKSGLPNDRFSAERPEGSISTLTIQRTEQRDSAMYRCASSLAVRGASGNTIYFGEGSWLTVV.

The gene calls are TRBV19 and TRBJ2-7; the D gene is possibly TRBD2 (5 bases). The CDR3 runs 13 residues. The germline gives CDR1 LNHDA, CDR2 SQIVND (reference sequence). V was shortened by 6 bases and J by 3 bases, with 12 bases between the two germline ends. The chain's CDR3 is CASSSGLLYEQYF. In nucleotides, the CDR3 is TGTGCCAGTAGCAGCGGACTCCTCTACGAGCAGTACTTC.

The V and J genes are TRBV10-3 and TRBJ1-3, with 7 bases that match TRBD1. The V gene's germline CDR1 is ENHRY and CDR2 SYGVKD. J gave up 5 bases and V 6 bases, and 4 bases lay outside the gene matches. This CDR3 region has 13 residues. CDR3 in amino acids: CAISPTGRNTIYF. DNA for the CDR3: TGTGCCATCAGCCCGACAGGGCGAAACACCATATATTTT.

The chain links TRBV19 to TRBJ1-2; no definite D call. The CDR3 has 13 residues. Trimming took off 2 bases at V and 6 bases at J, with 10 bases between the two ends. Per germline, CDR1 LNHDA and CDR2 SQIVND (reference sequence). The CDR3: CASSIKAGDGYTF. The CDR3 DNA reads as TGTGCCAGTAGTATAAAGGCGGGCGATGGCTACACCTTC.